This TCR beta chain was sequenced in a study of T cell responses to AZD1222 COVID-19 vaccine (dated by TCRdb to 2020 to 2022). Broadly, across the study: AZD1222 recipients given second doses at about 4 weeks or at about 12 weeks were pooled, since spike-specific TCR depth and breadth were not found to differ between the two schedules. TCR sequencing was performed for 233 trial participants, of whom roughly 200 were given two doses of AZD1222 and around 26 were given two doses of MenACWY control vaccine. Trial participants were enrolled by age into 18-55, 56-69 and 70-plus year subgroups, with approximately 150, 28 and 58 TCR-sequenced participants respectively.

The study at large found these results: Conclusions about previously exposed vaccinees are limited because only 6 or 7 AZD1222 recipients were SARS-CoV-2 seropositive at baseline. Participants were mostly white British, with more females than males. The authors suggested clonal diversity may have been underestimated. After two AZD1222 doses, spike-specific TCR breadth and depth were significantly higher than at day 0 and than in MenACWY recipients. Because no day 14 peak-response samples were available, repertoires were characterized only after the peak T cell response. In the small 56-69-year group, the increase in depth fell short of significance, most likely because of low power. CD4 TCRs associated with the vaccine covered the entire spike protein, and the dominant responses were in regions 160-218 and 743-854. Reportedly, almost half of the unique spike-specific TCRs recognized epitopes lying outside the regions that are mutated in the B.1.351 and B.1.1.7 variants.

CDR1 MNHEY and CDR2 SVGAGI are derived from the germline V gene. The CDR3 starts with the cysteine, ends with the phenylalanine, and has 11 residues. Just the 33-base CDR3 DNA is kept, in frame starting at base 1. Trimming at the junction amounts to 5 bases on V and 8 bases on J, and the germline ends lie 9 bases apart. Comments on this clone: No antigen is known for it. No base qualities exist here, and no much larger clone lies one base off it.

The CDR3 regions of human TCRbeta chains were analyzed by immunosequencing. The authors' pipeline ran thus. Repertoire TCRs were checked for matches against a reference library of SARS-CoV-2-specific TCRs that had been generated using the MIRA antigen-specificity platform. Breadth meant the fraction of unique TCRs that were SARS-CoV-2-associated, whereas depth meant the fraction of total T cells that were SARS-CoV-2-associated. Using the MIRA data, each spike-specific TCR was mapped to the spike region that the TCR reacts to and placed in a CD4 or CD8 class. Log10-transformed breadth and depth values were compared by one-way ANOVA with Sidak's multiple comparisons tests. TCRdb limited this immuneACCESS table to in-frame rearrangements with V and J called. A share of clones is missing; checked studies link under half to unresolved V genes, and the rest is unexplained. V, J and clone size are taken as reported in that table, and D and trimming were inferred from the DNA itself. This sample lists 150,000 to 200,000 clones; 85% to 95% were detected once. The ten largest clones capture about 3.9% of the sample.

The sample's time point, from its label and the paper: baseline before first vaccination. Vaccinee samples were obtained from the UK trials COV001 and COV002, which included a single-blind randomized controlled phase 2/3 trial of AZD1222 (ChAdOx1 nCoV-19) in healthy adults. For TCRbeta chain sequencing, PBMC samples from trial participants were taken at day 0 and at day 28 after the second dose. Here the sequenced sample was peripheral blood, taken on day 0 of AZD1222 vaccination. This TCR came from an adult in good health. The chain couples TRBV6-5 to TRBJ1-2; the D gene cannot be resolved reliably. The CDR3 region: CASSTLGGYTF. The nucleotide sequence is given as TGTGCCAGCAGTACTCTGGGAGGCTACACCTTC.